This TCR beta chain appears in the sequencing data of a study of OX40 agonist ivuxolimab in advanced cancers. The V gene lost 2 bases and the J gene lost 1 base, with 8 bases spanning the gap. CDR3 size: 14 residues. Germline V gene data show CDR1 as KGHSH and CDR2 as LQKENI. Measured with immunoSEQ multiplex PCR; TCRdb has only the in-frame clones, and not every one. Among more than 100,000 clones listed, around 91% were seen once. This clonotype originated in an adult with an advanced solid tumor such as melanoma, head and neck, liver or kidney cancer. Sequencing used CD4+ or CD8+ T cells sorted from blood, obtained in a trial of the OX40 agonist ivuxolimab. The V gene is TRBV18, the J gene TRBJ1-1, with a possible D match to TRBD1 (5 bases). The CDR3: CASSPAGTNTEAFF. The CDR3 bases are TGTGCCAGCTCACCAGCAGGGACGAACACTGAAGCTTTCTTT.